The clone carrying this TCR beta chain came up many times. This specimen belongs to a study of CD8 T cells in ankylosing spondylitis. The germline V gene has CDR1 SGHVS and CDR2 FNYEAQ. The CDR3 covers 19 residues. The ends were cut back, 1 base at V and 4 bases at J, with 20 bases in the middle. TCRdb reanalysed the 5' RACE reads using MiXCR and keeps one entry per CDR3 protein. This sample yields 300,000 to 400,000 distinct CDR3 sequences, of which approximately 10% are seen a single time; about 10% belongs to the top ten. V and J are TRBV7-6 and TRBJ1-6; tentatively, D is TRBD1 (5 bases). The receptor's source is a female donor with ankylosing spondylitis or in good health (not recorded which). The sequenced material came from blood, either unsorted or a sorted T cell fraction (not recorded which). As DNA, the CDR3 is TGTGCCAGCAGCTTAGAAGTTGCGGGGACCTGGGATTATAATTCACCCCTCCACTTT. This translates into CASSLEVAGTWDYNSPLHF.